These T cell receptor beta chains were read from a single sample in a study of cytomegalovirus exposure and HLA in healthy donors. TCRdb's table, derived via immunoSEQ multiplex PCR, lists solely in-frame clones and lacks some. The sample yields around 90,000 clones, over 65% seen once. Sequenced input: PBMCs. These receptors were obtained from a human donor in good health. Both conserved end residues are part of each CDR3. The D gene is left open where the match is weak.

v_gene: TRBV28
len: 18
d_gene: .
j_gene: TRBJ2-3
CDR3aa: CASSPPLPRGWGTDTQYF

v_gene: TRBV28
len: 15
d_gene: TRBD2
j_gene: TRBJ2-1
CDR3aa: CASRTGTSPYNEQFF

v_gene: TRBV28
len: 15
d_gene: .
j_gene: TRBJ1-5
CDR3aa: CASSARTVSNQPQHF

v_gene: TRBV5-6
len: 16
d_gene: .
j_gene: TRBJ1-2
CDR3aa: CASTTFGAIRSYGYTF

v_gene: TRBV5-4
len: 15
d_gene: TRBD1
j_gene: TRBJ2-7
CDR3aa: CASSLRQGASYEQYF

v_gene: TRBV7-9
len: 14
d_gene: TRBD2
j_gene: TRBJ2-3
CDR3aa: CASSKTSGMDTQYF

v_gene: TRBV15
len: 16
d_gene: TRBD1
j_gene: TRBJ1-4
CDR3aa: CATSRDEGTANEKLFF

v_gene: TRBV7-2
len: 16
d_gene: .
j_gene: TRBJ1-1
CDR3aa: CASSHWGGRGNTEAFF

v_gene: TRBV11-3
len: 13
d_gene: .
j_gene: TRBJ1-1
CDR3aa: CASSLTRNTEAFF

v_gene: TRBV7-2
len: 15
d_gene: .
j_gene: TRBJ2-2
CDR3aa: CASSLVGTNTGELFF

v_gene: TRBV27
len: 13
d_gene: TRBD1
j_gene: TRBJ1-2
CDR3aa: CASSLATGYGYTF

v_gene: TRBV19
len: 14
d_gene: .
j_gene: TRBJ2-7
CDR3aa: CASSIGRRGDEQYF

v_gene: TRBV6-5
len: 14
d_gene: .
j_gene: TRBJ2-2
CDR3aa: CASGGVANTGELFF

v_gene: TRBV18
len: 14
d_gene: .
j_gene: TRBJ2-7
CDR3aa: CASSPREISYEQYF

v_gene: TRBV19
len: 14
d_gene: TRBD2
j_gene: TRBJ2-3
CDR3aa: CASSGLAGGDTQYF

v_gene: TRBV28
len: 13
d_gene: .
j_gene: TRBJ2-2
CDR3aa: CASSRRGTGELFF

v_gene: TRBV28
len: 13
d_gene: .
j_gene: TRBJ2-7
CDR3aa: CASRGGGRYEQYF

v_gene: TRBV28
len: 15
d_gene: .
j_gene: TRBJ1-5
CDR3aa: CASSPGPGGSRPQHF

v_gene: TRBV5-1
len: 13
d_gene: .
j_gene: TRBJ1-4
CDR3aa: CASSLQPDEKLFF

v_gene: TRBV27
len: 13
d_gene: TRBD1
j_gene: TRBJ2-5
CDR3aa: CASSRQGGETQYF